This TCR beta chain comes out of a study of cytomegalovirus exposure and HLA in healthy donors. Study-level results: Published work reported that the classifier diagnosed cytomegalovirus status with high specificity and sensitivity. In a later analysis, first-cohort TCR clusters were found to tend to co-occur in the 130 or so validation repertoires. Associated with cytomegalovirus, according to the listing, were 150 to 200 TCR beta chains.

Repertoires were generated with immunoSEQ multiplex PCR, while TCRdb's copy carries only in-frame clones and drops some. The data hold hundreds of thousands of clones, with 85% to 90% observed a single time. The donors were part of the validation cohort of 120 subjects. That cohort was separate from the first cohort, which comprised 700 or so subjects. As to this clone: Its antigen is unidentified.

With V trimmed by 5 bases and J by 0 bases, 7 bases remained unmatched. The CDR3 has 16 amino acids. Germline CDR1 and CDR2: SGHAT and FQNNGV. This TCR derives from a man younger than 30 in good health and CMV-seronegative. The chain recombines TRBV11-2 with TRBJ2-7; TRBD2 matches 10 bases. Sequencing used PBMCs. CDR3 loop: CASSVGLAVSSYEQYF. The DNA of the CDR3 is TGTGCCAGCAGCGTTGGACTAGCGGTAAGCTCCTACGAGCAGTACTTC.